This T cell receptor beta chain was identified in a study of technical replicates of blood from a few donors. Profiling relied on immunoSEQ multiplex PCR, and the TCRdb table lists in-frame clones only, not all of them. The data contain about 84,000 clones, almost 98% of them singletons. Germline lookup yields CDR1 SGHRS and CDR2 YFSETQ. V lost 3 bases and J lost 2, with 8 bases in between. The CDR3 has 13 residues. V usage is TRBV5-1 and J usage is TRBJ1-1, with a possible D match to TRBD1 (5 bases). The specimen was T cells isolated from PBMCs. The clonotype comes from a human donor in good health. The CDR3 nucleotides read TGCGCCAGCAGCTGGCAGGGTAACACTGAAGCTTTCTTT. Protein: CASSWQGNTEAFF.